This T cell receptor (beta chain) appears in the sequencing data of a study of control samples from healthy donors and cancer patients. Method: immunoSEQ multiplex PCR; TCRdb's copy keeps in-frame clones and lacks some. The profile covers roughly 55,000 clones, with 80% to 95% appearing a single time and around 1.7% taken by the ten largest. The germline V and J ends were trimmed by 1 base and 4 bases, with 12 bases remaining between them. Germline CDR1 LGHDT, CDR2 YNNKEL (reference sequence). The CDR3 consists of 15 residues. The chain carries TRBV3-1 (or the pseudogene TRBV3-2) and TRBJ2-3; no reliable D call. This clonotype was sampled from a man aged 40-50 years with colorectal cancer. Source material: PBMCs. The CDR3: CASSQVGSKADTQYF. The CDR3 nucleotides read TGTGCCAGCAGCCAAGTAGGGTCGAAGGCAGATACGCAGTATTTT.